This T cell receptor beta chain is from a study of blood T cells in healthy people across ages. Study-level findings and limits: PBMCs left unsorted prevented a conclusive naive versus antigen-experienced comparison. Per million T cells, TCR beta diversity dropped about linearly as age rose.

V was clipped by 2 bases and J by 0 bases, with 7 bases between them. This CDR3 is built from 14 residues. Germline V CDR1 and CDR2: DFQATT, SNEGSKA (reference sequence). It was with a sample-barcoded 5' primer and a J-beta primer mix that a second PCR of roughly 7 to 12 cycles was run. Using its own MiXCR run on the 5' RACE reads, TCRdb lists one record per CDR3 protein. The sample holds 650,000 to 800,000 distinct CDR3 sequences, under 45% seen once. Turning to this clonotype: What it recognizes is unknown.

This chain links TRBV20-1 with TRBJ1-4; D unclear. The sequence was collected from a man aged 55 to 70 in good health. Sequenced material: blood. The CDR3 DNA follows: TGCAGTGCTAGATGGGGTGCAACTAATGAAAAACTGTTTTTT. The encoded protein is CSARWGATNEKLFF.